One and the same sample provided the 25 T cell receptor beta chains below, sequenced in a study of blood T cell repertoires in COVID-19. Sequencing used immunoSEQ multiplex PCR; TCRdb keeps in-frame clones, though not all of them. The sample holds 150,000 or so clones, 84% seen once. The sequenced sample consisted of peripheral blood. These receptors came from a young man with active or convalescent COVID-19.

The V and J genes are TRBV19 and TRBJ2-7; 8 bases align to TRBD2. The CDR3 is 13 amino acids. Losses at the gene ends were 6 bases for V and 8 bases for J; bases not matched to a gene: 9. Germline V gives CDR1 LNHDA, CDR2 SQIVND (reference sequence). The CDR3 reads CASSDREGLKQYF. Here the CDR3 DNA reads TGTGCCAGTAGCGACCGGGAGGGATTAAAGCAGTACTTC.

The chain is built from TRBV19 and TRBJ1-2; D is possibly TRBD1 (6 bases). The CDR3 runs to 14 residues. V was shortened by 3 bases and J by 5 bases, with 13 bases between the two germline ends. Germline V gene lookup returns CDR1 LNHDA and CDR2 SQIVND (reference sequence). The CDR3 protein is CASSIEGQRYGYTF. The DNA of the CDR3 is TGTGCCAGTAGTATCGAGGGACAAAGATATGGCTACACCTTC. Based on the CDR3 plus reference TRBV19 and TRBJ1-2, the full variable domain is DGGITQSPKYLFRKEGQNVTLSCEQNLNHDAMYWYRQDPGQGLRLIYYSQIVNDFQKGDIAEGYSVSREKKESFPLTVTSAQKNPTAFYLCASSIEGQRYGYTFGSGTRLTVV.

The chain combines TRBV9 with TRBJ1-2; 10 bases align to TRBD1. The germline V gene has CDR1 SGDLS and CDR2 YYNGEE. The length of the CDR3 is 15 residues. The V segment lost 3 bases and the J segment 3 bases; nucleotides outside the gene matches: 5. The CDR3 loop reads CASSGGDRGYYGYTF. CDR3 nucleotide sequence: TGTGCCAGCAGCGGAGGGGACAGGGGATACTATGGCTACACCTTC.

This clone was found once. The chain uses TRBV2 and TRBJ2-7; TRBD2 matches at 8 bases. Germline V CDR1 and CDR2: SNHLY, FYNNEI. V dropped 6 bases and J dropped 2; count of bases not matched to a gene: 3. CDR3 size: 13 residues. CDR3 region: CASRVTSAYEQYF. The CDR3 DNA reads TGTGCCAGCAGAGTGACTAGCGCCTACGAGCAGTACTTC.

This clone has more than one count but fewer than ten. The CDR3 spells CASSPPVNRVNQPQHF. Written as DNA, the CDR3 is TGTGCCAGTAGTCCCCCAGTGAACAGGGTGAATCAGCCCCAGCATTTT. The chain uses TRBV19 and TRBJ1-5; maybe TRBD1 (6 bases). With 5 bases removed from V and 4 bases from J, the gap between germline ends came to 18 bases. The CDR3 has 16 residues. The germline CDR1 and CDR2 sequences are LNHDA and SQIVND (reference sequence).

This clone was detected only a few times. The genes are TRBV6-5 and TRBJ1-6, with no clear D. There are 15 residues in the CDR3. V shed 6 bases and J shed 0 bases, with 9 bases lying between them. CDR1 MNHEY and CDR2 SVGAGI come from the germline V gene. The CDR3: CASRPESSYNSPLHF. DNA for the CDR3: TGTGCCAGCAGGCCAGAAAGCTCCTATAATTCACCCCTCCACTTT.

The CDR3 loop reads CASSLQGGTAEAFF. The CDR3 DNA reads TGCGCCAGCAGCTTACAGGGGGGGACCGCTGAAGCTTTCTTT. The V and J genes are TRBV5-1 and TRBJ1-1; 8 nucleotides line up with TRBD1. Germline assignment: CDR1 SGHRS and CDR2 YFSETQ. V lost 2 bases and J lost 6; bases outside the gene matches: 6. This CDR3 is built from 14 residues. The variable domain in full, completed from reference TRBV5-1 and TRBJ1-1, reads KAGVTQTPRYLIKTRGQQVTLSCSPISGHRSVSWYQQTPGQGLQFLFEYFSETQRNKGNFPGRFSGRQFSNSRSEMNVSTLELGDSALYLCASSLQGGTAEAFFGQGTRLTVV.

There are a few counts of this clone. The rearrangement joins TRBV9 to TRBJ1-2, with unresolved D. Germline CDR1 SGDLS, CDR2 YYNGEE. The CDR3 extends over 11 amino acids. V lost 0 bases, J lost 9 bases, and 6 bases lay in between. CDR3 in DNA: TGTGCCAGCAGCGTAGTCGGGAGCTACACCTTC. As protein: CASSVVGSYTF.

J is TRBJ2-4 and V is TRBV18, with unresolved D. V was clipped by 1 base and J by 9 bases, with 13 bases between them. Looked up from germline, CDR1 is KGHSH and CDR2 is LQKENI. CDR3 size: 14 residues. CDR3 nucleotide sequence: TGTGCCAGCTCACCACAAGTTGAAGGCGGCATTCAGTACTTC. It translates to CASSPQVEGGIQYF.

CDR3 sequence: CATSASYTDEQFF. The CDR3 DNA reads TGTGCCACCAGTGCCTCCTACACAGATGAGCAGTTCTTC. The chain uses TRBV24-1 and TRBJ2-1; no reliable D call. There are 13 residues in the CDR3. The V and J ends lost 5 bases and 8 bases respectively, with 12 bases between them. Germline CDR1 is KGHDR and CDR2 is SFDVKD.

The rearrangement links TRBV5-1 to TRBJ2-7, with 9 bases aligning to TRBD1. The CDR3 consists of 15 residues. Germline V CDR1 and CDR2: SGHRS, YFSETQ. J was trimmed by 5 bases and V by 4 bases; bases with no gene match: 10. The CDR3 coding sequence is TGCGCCAGCAGCGCCCTAGACAGGGGGGGAAACGAGCAGTACTTC. It is translated as CASSALDRGGNEQYF.

This chain connects TRBV6-2 or TRBV6-3 to TRBJ2-1; 11 bases map to TRBD2. The germline gives CDR1 MNHEY, CDR2 SVGEGT. The CDR3 totals 16 residues. V shed 6 bases and J 5 bases; nucleotides not matched to a gene: 9. DNA for the CDR3: TGTGCCAGCAGCCAAAAGGGACTAGCGGTCCACAATGAGCAGTTCTTC. As protein: CASSQKGLAVHNEQFF.

This clone was counted a few times. The V gene is TRBV19, the J gene TRBJ2-6, with a possible D match to TRBD2 (6 bases). Looked up from germline, CDR1 is LNHDA and CDR2 is SQIVND (reference sequence). This CDR3 contains 16 residues. Between the trimmed V and J ends, which lost 3 bases and 3 bases, there was a span of 12 bases. CDR3 in amino acids: CASSIPGRFGANVLTF. The DNA of the CDR3 is TGTGCCAGTAGTATTCCAGGGAGGTTTGGGGCCAACGTCCTGACTTTC.

V usage is TRBV3-1 (or the pseudogene TRBV3-2) and J usage is TRBJ2-5; D may be TRBD1 (6 bases). This CDR3 region has 12 residues. V lost 6 bases and J lost 4, with 9 bases in between. Germline V gene sequence: CDR1 LGHDT, CDR2 YNNKEL (reference sequence). For the CDR3, the DNA is TGTGCCAGCAGAGAACAGGGAGAGACCCAGTACTTC. Protein: CASREQGETQYF.

This chain links TRBV4-2 with TRBJ1-1; D is ambiguous. The CDR3 spans 14 residues. The germline gives CDR1 LGHNA, CDR2 YNFKEQ. V lost 5 bases, J lost 2 bases, and 12 bases lay in between. The CDR3: CASSGNEGNTEAFF. CDR3 nucleotides: TGTGCCAGCAGCGGAAACGAGGGAAACACTGAAGCTTTCTTT.

V and J are TRBV5-1 and TRBJ2-2; 8 bases match TRBD2. The CDR3 covers 20 residues. The V and J ends lost 4 bases and 5 bases, in that order; junction bases with no gene match: 22. CDR1 and CDR2 (germline): SGHRS, YFSETQ. The CDR3 DNA is TGCGCCAGCAGCCGAGCCGGGACTAGTAGGATGGCGGGGGTGACCGGGGAGCTGTTTTTT. Translation: CASSRAGTSRMAGVTGELFF.

The V call is TRBV2, the J call TRBJ2-1, with 11 bases matching TRBD2. Unmatched junction bases numbered 7, after V lost 6 bases and J lost 6 bases. This CDR3 has 15 amino acids. CDR1 is SNHLY and CDR2 is FYNNEI in the germline V gene. CDR3 nucleotide sequence: TGTGCCAGCAGAGAGGGACTAGCGGTTAGCAATGAGCAGTTCTTC. Its protein is CASREGLAVSNEQFF.

This sequence joins TRBV24-1 and TRBJ2-7; TRBD2 might be the D (5 bases). V lost 7 bases and J 7 bases, leaving 19 bases between the germline ends. The CDR3 spans 14 residues. Per germline, CDR1 KGHDR and CDR2 SFDVKD. The chain's CDR3 is CATRDRPLTGEQYF. The CDR3 coding sequence is TGTGCCACCAGGGACCGCCCTCTAACGGGGGAGCAGTACTTC.

The chain joins TRBV6-5 to TRBJ2-7; 9 bases map to TRBD1. This CDR3 spans 15 amino acids. Germline CDR1 reads MNHEY; CDR2 reads SVGAGI. The J segment lost 6 bases and the V segment lost 2 bases, leaving 8 bases of the junction unmatched. CDR3 amino acids: CASSYIRDRESEQYF. The CDR3 DNA follows: TGTGCCAGCAGTTACATCCGGGACAGGGAATCCGAGCAGTACTTC.

This sequence joins TRBV27 and TRBJ2-1; 12 nucleotides match TRBD2. CDR3 length equals 16 residues. The V gene's germline CDR1 is MNHEY and CDR2 SMNVEV (reference sequence). Trimming cost V 5 bases and J 4 bases; bases outside gene matches: 6. This CDR3 is CASSPPGLAGYNEQFF. CDR3 nucleotide sequence: TGTGCCAGCAGTCCCCCGGGACTAGCGGGTTACAATGAGCAGTTCTTC.

The rearrangement links TRBV5-4 to TRBJ2-2, with TRBD2 identical over 7 bases. The germline CDR1 and CDR2 sequences are SGHNT and YYREEE (reference sequence). The trim removed 1 base at V and 5 bases at J, leaving 11 bases unmatched. The CDR3 runs 17 residues. CDR3 residues: CASSLLVLADTTGELFF. DNA for the CDR3: TGTGCCAGCAGCTTGCTCGTTCTAGCGGATACGACCGGGGAGCTGTTTTTT.

The chain combines TRBV5-6 with TRBJ2-1; possibly TRBD2 for D (5 bases). V was trimmed by 4 bases and J by 8 bases, leaving 19 bases between them. Per germline, CDR1 SGHDT and CDR2 YYEEEE. The CDR3 covers 15 residues. In nucleotides, the CDR3 is TGTGCCAGCAGCCCGGTAGCGCTAGCCCGGGATGAGCAGTTCTTC. Translating gives CASSPVALARDEQFF. The whole variable domain, filled in from reference TRBV5-6 and TRBJ2-1, reads DAGVTQSPTHLIKTRGQQVTLRCSPKSGHDTVSWYQQALGQGPQFIFQYYEEEERQRGNFPDRFSGHQFPNYSSELNVNALLLGDSALYLCASSPVALARDEQFFGPGTRLTVL.

As concerns this clone: Other nucleotide sequences in the sample specify the same CDR3. This chain joins TRBV18 and TRBJ2-5; 8 nucleotides agree with TRBD2. The junction had 0 bases not matched to a gene; V was cut back by 3 bases and J by 3 bases. The CDR3 length is 13 residues. Germline loops: CDR1 KGHSH, CDR2 LQKENI. The CDR3 DNA reads TGTGCCAGCTCACCGGGACTAGAAGAGACCCAGTACTTC. This sequence encodes CASSPGLEETQYF.

V usage is TRBV7-8 and J usage is TRBJ1-6; D not certain. The V gene's germline CDR1 is SGHVS and CDR2 FQNEAQ. The CDR3 runs 15 residues. V lost 1 base and J 7 bases, leaving 11 bases between the germline ends. This chain's CDR3 is CASSLERAVNSPLHF. CDR3 bases: TGTGCCAGCAGCTTAGAGCGGGCAGTAAATTCACCCCTCCACTTT.

This chain connects TRBV5-1 to TRBJ1-4; D is perhaps TRBD1 (6 bases). The CDR3 extends over 14 amino acids. The germline V and J ends were trimmed by 2 bases and 6 bases, with 11 bases remaining between them. Germline lookup yields CDR1 SGHRS and CDR2 YFSETQ. In DNA, the CDR3 is TGCGCCAGCAGCTTACAGGGTCGAGATGAAAAACTGTTTTTT. As protein: CASSLQGRDEKLFF.